This TCR beta chain stems from a study of T cells after somatic rescue of genetic block. Data came from immunoSEQ multiplex PCR; TCRdb stores just in-frame clones and leaves some out. Among roughly 71,000 clones listed, about nine tenths were seen once. V shed 1 base and J shed 4 bases, with 11 bases lying between them. This CDR3 is built from 14 residues. Germline values: CDR1 SGHRS, CDR2 YFSETQ. The rearrangement links TRBV5-1 to TRBJ1-1, with D perhaps matching TRBD1 (6 bases). This clonotype originated in a man younger than 40. The sample was peripheral blood mononuclear cells (PBMCs). For the CDR3, the DNA is TGCGCCAGCAGCTTGAAACAGGGAGGCACTGAAGCTTTCTTT. Protein sequence: CASSLKQGGTEAFF. Using reference TRBV5-1 and TRBJ1-1 for the parts outside the CDR3, the full variable domain is KAGVTQTPRYLIKTRGQQVTLSCSPISGHRSVSWYQQTPGQGLQFLFEYFSETQRNKGNFPGRFSGRQFSNSRSEMNVSTLELGDSALYLCASSLKQGGTEAFFGQGTRLTVV.